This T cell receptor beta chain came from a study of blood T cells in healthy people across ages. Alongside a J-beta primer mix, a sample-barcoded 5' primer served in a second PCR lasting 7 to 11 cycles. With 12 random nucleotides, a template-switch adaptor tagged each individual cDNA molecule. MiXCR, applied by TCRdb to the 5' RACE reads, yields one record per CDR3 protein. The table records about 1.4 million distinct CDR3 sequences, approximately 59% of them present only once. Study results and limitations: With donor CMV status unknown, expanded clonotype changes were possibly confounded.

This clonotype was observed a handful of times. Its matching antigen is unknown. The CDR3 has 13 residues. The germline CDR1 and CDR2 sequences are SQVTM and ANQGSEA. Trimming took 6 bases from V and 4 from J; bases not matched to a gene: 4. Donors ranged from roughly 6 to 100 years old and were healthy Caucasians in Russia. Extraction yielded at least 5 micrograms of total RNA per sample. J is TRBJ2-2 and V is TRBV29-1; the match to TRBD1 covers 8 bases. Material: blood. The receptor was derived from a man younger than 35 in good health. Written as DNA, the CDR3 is TGCAGCGTCGGACAGGGTGCCACCGGGGAGCTGTTTTTT. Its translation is CSVGQGATGELFF.